Detailed here is one T cell receptor beta chain. A sample-barcoded 5' primer and a J-beta primer mix were used in a second PCR of about 7 to 12 cycles. A minimum of 2.5 million CDR3-containing paired-end reads was obtained for each sample. TCRdb called the 5' RACE reads again in MiXCR, with one record for every CDR3 protein. This table holds 750,000 to 950,000 distinct CDR3 sequences, about 53% found once. This sample is drawn from a study of blood T cells in healthy people across ages. Specimen: blood. This TCR was recovered from a man at least 80 years old in good health.

This CDR3 is CASSLGTASFTDTQYF. The CDR3 DNA reads TGTGCCAGCAGCCTTGGGACAGCCAGTTTCACAGATACGCAGTATTTT. The chain recombines TRBV7-9 with TRBJ2-3; 7 bases line up with TRBD1. This CDR3 is built from 16 residues. Germline V CDR1 and CDR2: SEHNR, FQNEAQ (reference sequence). After removal of 5 bases from V and 2 bases from J, the junction contained 10 bases not matched to a gene. Full variable domain (rest looked up from reference TRBV7-9 and TRBJ2-3): DTGVSQNPRHKITKRGQNVTFRCDPISEHNRLYWYRQTLGQGPEFLTYFQNEAQLEKSRLLSDRFSAERPKGSFSTLEIQRTEQGDSAMYLCASSLGTASFTDTQYFGPGTRLTVL.